The clone carrying this TCR beta chain was counted many times. Its specificity is not known. This CDR3 comprises 15 residues. V was pared by 1 base and J by 2 bases, with 9 bases between. Per the germline V gene, CDR1 is LGHNA and CDR2 is YNFKEQ. These data come from a study of CD8 T cells in ankylosing spondylitis. Study-wide findings and caveats: Clones linked to disease were reported to show significant enrichment in matched ankylosing spondylitis synovial fluid.

Libraries of TCR beta came from quantitative 5'-RACE with molecular barcodes. TCRdb re-called the 5' RACE reads through MiXCR, storing one row per CDR3 protein. The table has about 130,000 distinct CDR3 sequences, around 7.9% seen once. The sequenced sample was blood, either unsorted or a sorted T cell fraction (not recorded which). This clonotype originated in a female donor with ankylosing spondylitis or in good health (not recorded which). V is TRBV4-2 and J is TRBJ1-5; D ambiguous. The CDR3 DNA reads as TGTGCCAGCAGCCAAGTTGAGGGAGGCAATCAGCCCCAGCATTTT. Its translation: CASSQVEGGNQPQHF.